Listed below are T cell receptor beta chains from one sample, sequenced in a study of blood T cell repertoires in COVID-19. The data were produced by immunoSEQ multiplex PCR, yet TCRdb's version contains in-frame clones alone and is incomplete. The table has 250,000 to 300,000 clones, about four fifths seen once. The sample consisted of peripheral blood. The origin of the receptors is a woman between 55 and 75 years old with active or convalescent COVID-19. Each CDR3 is given with its conserved first and last residue. Each record gives: D gene, V gene, clone size, J gene, CDR3 DNA, CDR3 protein. The D gene is left open where the match is weak. Only some rows state a clone size, as once, few, many or a class for expanded clones.

D: .; V: TRBV7-9; size: .; J: TRBJ2-7; DNA: TGTGCCAGCAACCCCCGGGGAATTTACGAGCAGTACTTC; CDR3: CASNPRGIYEQYF
D: TRBD1; V: TRBV7-9; size: .; J: TRBJ1-1; DNA: TGTGCCAGCAGCACCGACAGGGGGAGGGCTGAAGCTTTCTTT; CDR3: CASSTDRGRAEAFF
D: TRBD1; V: TRBV3-1/TRBV3-2; size: .; J: TRBJ2-1; DNA: TGTGCCAGCAGCCAAGATTGGGGTGCGGACAGGGGCCCTTTTTCCTACAATGAGCAGTTCTTC; CDR3: CASSQDWGADRGPFSYNEQFF
D: TRBD1; V: TRBV27; size: .; J: TRBJ1-4; DNA: TGTGCCAGCAGTCATAGACAGGGCTTGAGCGAAAAACTGTTTTTT; CDR3: CASSHRQGLSEKLFF
D: TRBD2; V: TRBV6-4; size: .; J: TRBJ2-1; DNA: TGTGCCAGCAGTAAAGCGGGGGGCTCCTACAATGAGCAGTTCTTC; CDR3: CASSKAGGSYNEQFF
D: TRBD1; V: TRBV7-9; size: few; J: TRBJ2-7; DNA: TGTGCCAGCAGCTTAGCGCCTGGACAGGGAGGCTACGAGCAGTACTTC; CDR3: CASSLAPGQGGYEQYF
D: .; V: TRBV6-4; size: .; J: TRBJ2-3; DNA: TGTGCCAGCAGAGGGGCCGGGGGTACGCAGTATTTT; CDR3: CASRGAGGTQYF
D: .; V: TRBV27; size: .; J: TRBJ1-2; DNA: TGTGCCAGCAGTTTAGGCGCCGGGGGCTATGGCTACACCTTC; CDR3: CASSLGAGGYGYTF
D: TRBD2; V: TRBV5-1; size: once; J: TRBJ2-4; DNA: TGCGCCAGCAGCTTTGGATCTAGCGGGGGGGCCACCGGCAAAAACATTCAGTACTTC; CDR3: CASSFGSSGGATGKNIQYF
D: TRBD1; V: TRBV6-2/TRBV6-3; size: .; J: TRBJ2-5; DNA: TGTGCCAGCAGTCCCAGACAGGGCGAGACCCAGTACTTC; CDR3: CASSPRQGETQYF